The clone carrying this TCR beta chain was recorded a few times. Its antigen remains unknown. V shed 1 base and J shed 2 bases, with 6 bases lying between them. Germline V gene lookup returns CDR1 SNHLY and CDR2 FYNNEI. The length of the CDR3 is 14 residues. TCRdb reanalysed the 5' RACE reads using MiXCR and keeps one entry per CDR3 protein. The profile shows approximately 300,000 distinct CDR3 sequences, around 8% of them singletons. The sample comes from a study of T-cell memory formation after mild COVID-19. The wider study: TCR clusters were largely donor specific.

Whole-study results and caveats: Day 15 to 85 contractors were CD4/CD8 balanced; later expanders leaned CD4+.

Sequenced: PBMCs or a T cell subset sorted from them (not recorded which). The chain links TRBV2 to TRBJ1-3, with D tentatively TRBD1 (5 bases). The origin of this receptor is a man younger than 35 who had mild COVID-19 (a few samples of this study predate the infection). Cell type and time point are not known. CDR3 bases: TGTGCCAGCAGTGAAGAAGGGGCTGGAAACACCATATATTTT. Encoded protein: CASSEEGAGNTIYF.